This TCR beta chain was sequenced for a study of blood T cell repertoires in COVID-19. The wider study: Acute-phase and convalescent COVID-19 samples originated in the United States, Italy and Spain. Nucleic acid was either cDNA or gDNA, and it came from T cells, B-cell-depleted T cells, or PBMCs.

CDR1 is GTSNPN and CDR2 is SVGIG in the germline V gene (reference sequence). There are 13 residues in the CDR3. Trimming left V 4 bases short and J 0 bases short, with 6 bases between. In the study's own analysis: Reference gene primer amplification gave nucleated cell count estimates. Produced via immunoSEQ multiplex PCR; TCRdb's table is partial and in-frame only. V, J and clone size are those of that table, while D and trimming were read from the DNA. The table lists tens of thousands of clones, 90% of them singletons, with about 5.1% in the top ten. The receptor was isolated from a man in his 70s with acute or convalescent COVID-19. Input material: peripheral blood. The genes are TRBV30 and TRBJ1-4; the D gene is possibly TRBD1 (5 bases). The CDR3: CAWMTATNEKLFF. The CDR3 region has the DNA TGTGCCTGGATGACAGCAACTAATGAAAAACTGTTTTTT.